This T cell receptor (beta chain) is drawn from a study of blood T cell repertoires in COVID-19. The germline V gene encodes CDR1 SGHTS and CDR2 YDEGEE. Trimming cost V 3 bases and J 4 bases, with 7 bases left between them. This CDR3 is built from 12 residues. This table comes from immunoSEQ multiplex PCR, and its TCRdb copy is limited to in-frame clones, with some not included. The profile shows 200,000 to 300,000 clones, approximately 86% of them singletons. Sequencing was carried out using PBMCs or T cells enriched from blood (not recorded which). The receptor was derived from a middle-aged woman with acute COVID-19. The rearrangement links TRBV5-8 to TRBJ1-2, with D unresolved. CDR3 residues: CASSYDTYGYTF. The CDR3 coding sequence is TGTGCCAGCAGCTATGACACCTATGGCTACACCTTC.